A selection of T cell receptor beta chains follows, all from one sample in a study of neurological immune-mediated disorders. TCRdb recomputed calls from the 5' RACE reads with MiXCR, one row per CDR3 protein. The sample includes approximately 41,000 distinct CDR3 sequences, approximately 2.4% of them seen just once. Material: PBMCs. The receptors were sampled from a man under 40 with multiple sclerosis. The CDR3 runs from the conserved cysteine through the conserved F or W. Each record gives: D gene, clone size, J gene, V gene, CDR3 length, CDR3 DNA, CDR3 protein. D genes are given only for firm matches. A clone size is listed for some rows: how often the clone was seen (once, few, many), or a class if it is expanded.

d_call: TRBD2; clone_size: many; j_call: TRBJ2-7; v_call: TRBV28; cdr3_length: 15; cdr3_nt: TGTGCCAGCAGTTGGACTAGCGGGAGAGGGTACGAGCAGTACTTC; cdr3_aa: CASSWTSGRGYEQYF
d_call: .; clone_size: few; j_call: TRBJ2-7; v_call: TRBV7-9; cdr3_length: 15; cdr3_nt: TGTGCCAGCAGCTCTCCCGGGACGATGTACTACGAGCAGTACTTC; cdr3_aa: CASSSPGTMYYEQYF
d_call: .; clone_size: many; j_call: TRBJ2-4; v_call: TRBV9; cdr3_length: 15; cdr3_nt: TGTGCCAGCAGCGTAGGAGGGGGGTCAGGTAACATTCAGTACTTC; cdr3_aa: CASSVGGGSGNIQYF
d_call: TRBD2; clone_size: many; j_call: TRBJ2-2; v_call: TRBV5-1; cdr3_length: 16; cdr3_nt: TGCGCCAGCAGGTGGGAAGCGGGGGCGAACACCGGGGAGCTGTTTTTT; cdr3_aa: CASRWEAGANTGELFF
d_call: .; clone_size: many; j_call: TRBJ1-1; v_call: TRBV20-1; cdr3_length: 12; cdr3_nt: TGCAGTGCTTGGGGGGCCAGCACTGAAGCTTTCTTT; cdr3_aa: CSAWGASTEAFF
d_call: TRBD1; clone_size: many; j_call: TRBJ1-5; v_call: TRBV24-1; cdr3_length: 14; cdr3_nt: TGTGCCACCAGCACAGGGGGCGGCAATCAGCCCCAGCATTTT; cdr3_aa: CATSTGGGNQPQHF
d_call: .; clone_size: many; j_call: TRBJ1-4; v_call: TRBV10-2; cdr3_length: 15; cdr3_nt: TGCGCCAGCAGTGATTGGGGGTCAACTAATGAAAAACTGTTTTTT; cdr3_aa: CASSDWGSTNEKLFF
d_call: TRBD2; clone_size: many; j_call: TRBJ2-5; v_call: TRBV6-5; cdr3_length: 14; cdr3_nt: TGTGCCAGCAGAAAGCGGGGGGGCCGGGAGACCCAGTACTTC; cdr3_aa: CASRKRGGRETQYF
d_call: TRBD2; clone_size: many; j_call: TRBJ2-3; v_call: TRBV20-1; cdr3_length: 14; cdr3_nt: TGCAGTGCCCTCACTAGCGGTAGCACAGATACGCAGTATTTT; cdr3_aa: CSALTSGSTDTQYF
d_call: TRBD1; clone_size: many; j_call: TRBJ2-7; v_call: TRBV7-9; cdr3_length: 14; cdr3_nt: TGTGCCAGCAGCGGGACAGGGGTCTCCTACGAGCAGTACTTC; cdr3_aa: CASSGTGVSYEQYF
d_call: TRBD2; clone_size: many; j_call: TRBJ2-1; v_call: TRBV6-5; cdr3_length: 15; cdr3_nt: TGTGCCAGCAGTCGAGCGGGCGGGAGGAGGAATGAGCAGTTCTTC; cdr3_aa: CASSRAGGRRNEQFF
d_call: .; clone_size: many; j_call: TRBJ2-5; v_call: TRBV29-1; cdr3_length: 13; cdr3_nt: TGCAGCGTACTACCAGGGTTCCAAGAGACCCAGTACTTC; cdr3_aa: CSVLPGFQETQYF
d_call: TRBD2; clone_size: .; j_call: TRBJ2-3; v_call: TRBV20-1; cdr3_length: 18; cdr3_nt: TGCAGTGCTCCCGGGGCCTGGGCTAGCGGGGGTGGCACAGATACGCAGTATTTT; cdr3_aa: CSAPGAWASGGGTDTQYF
d_call: .; clone_size: many; j_call: TRBJ2-5; v_call: TRBV7-2; cdr3_length: 15; cdr3_nt: TGTGCCAGCAGCTCTTCGGCCATCAACAGGGAGACCCAGTACTTC; cdr3_aa: CASSSSAINRETQYF
d_call: .; clone_size: many; j_call: TRBJ2-3; v_call: TRBV5-1; cdr3_length: 15; cdr3_nt: TGCGCCAGCAGCGCTGGGGACTTCAACACAGATACGCAGTATTTT; cdr3_aa: CASSAGDFNTDTQYF
d_call: .; clone_size: many; j_call: TRBJ2-3; v_call: TRBV9; cdr3_length: 15; cdr3_nt: TGTGCCAGCAGCGTAGGGGCGGGGCGCACAGATACGCAGTATTTT; cdr3_aa: CASSVGAGRTDTQYF
d_call: TRBD2; clone_size: many; j_call: TRBJ2-1; v_call: TRBV5-1; cdr3_length: 19; cdr3_nt: TGCGCCAGCAGCCCCGGACTAGCGGGGCCTTTAGGCTCCTACAATGAGCAGTTCTTC; cdr3_aa: CASSPGLAGPLGSYNEQFF
d_call: TRBD1; clone_size: many; j_call: TRBJ1-6; v_call: TRBV25-1; cdr3_length: 15; cdr3_nt: TGTGCCAGCAGTGAATGGACAGGGTCGGGATCACCCCTCCACTTT; cdr3_aa: CASSEWTGSGSPLHF
d_call: TRBD1; clone_size: many; j_call: TRBJ2-4; v_call: TRBV6-6; cdr3_length: 15; cdr3_nt: TGTGCCAGCAGCACGTCCGGGACAGGGGGAAACATTCAGTACTTC; cdr3_aa: CASSTSGTGGNIQYF
d_call: .; clone_size: many; j_call: TRBJ2-5; v_call: TRBV24-1; cdr3_length: 12; cdr3_nt: TGTGCCACCAGCCAGACCCAAGAGACCCAGTACTTC; cdr3_aa: CATSQTQETQYF
d_call: .; clone_size: many; j_call: TRBJ2-5; v_call: TRBV7-3; cdr3_length: 13; cdr3_nt: TGTGCCAGCAGCTCCGCCACCGGGACCCCTCGGTACTTC; cdr3_aa: CASSSATGTPRYF
d_call: TRBD2; clone_size: many; j_call: TRBJ2-5; v_call: TRBV6-6; cdr3_length: 16; cdr3_nt: TGTGCCAGCAGACCCATAGCGGGATCGGGTGTAGAGACCCAGTACTTC; cdr3_aa: CASRPIAGSGVETQYF
d_call: .; clone_size: many; j_call: TRBJ2-5; v_call: TRBV3-1; cdr3_length: 16; cdr3_nt: TGTGCCAGCAGCCAAGATTACCGGGGGCCTCAAGAGACCCAGTACTTC; cdr3_aa: CASSQDYRGPQETQYF
d_call: .; clone_size: many; j_call: TRBJ2-5; v_call: TRBV7-2; cdr3_length: 13; cdr3_nt: TGTGCCAGCAGCTTTGGGGGGACCGAGACCCAGTACTTC; cdr3_aa: CASSFGGTETQYF
d_call: .; clone_size: few; j_call: TRBJ2-7; v_call: TRBV4-3; cdr3_length: 13; cdr3_nt: TGCGCCAGCAGCCCCGGACGGGGTTACGAGCAGTACTTC; cdr3_aa: CASSPGRGYEQYF
d_call: .; clone_size: many; j_call: TRBJ1-5; v_call: TRBV7-8; cdr3_length: 16; cdr3_nt: TGTGCCAGCAGCCCGCTGGCCTCACAGGGACCCCAGCCCCAGCATTTT; cdr3_aa: CASSPLASQGPQPQHF
d_call: .; clone_size: many; j_call: TRBJ1-1; v_call: TRBV5-1; cdr3_length: 12; cdr3_nt: TGCGCCAGCAGCTCCAGGGGCACTGAAGCTTTCTTT; cdr3_aa: CASSSRGTEAFF
d_call: .; clone_size: many; j_call: TRBJ2-1; v_call: TRBV7-9; cdr3_length: 14; cdr3_nt: TGTGCCAGCAGCCCCCCACTAGGAACCAATGAGCAGTTCTTC; cdr3_aa: CASSPPLGTNEQFF
d_call: .; clone_size: many; j_call: TRBJ2-7; v_call: TRBV5-1; cdr3_length: 13; cdr3_nt: TGCGCCAGCAGCTTGGGGACTACAAACGAGCAGTACTTC; cdr3_aa: CASSLGTTNEQYF
d_call: TRBD2; clone_size: .; j_call: TRBJ2-3; v_call: TRBV18; cdr3_length: 18; cdr3_nt: TGTGCCAGCTCACCGAGCGTGACTAGCGGGAGGTTGGCAGATACGCAGTATTTT; cdr3_aa: CASSPSVTSGRLADTQYF
d_call: TRBD1; clone_size: many; j_call: TRBJ1-2; v_call: TRBV7-9; cdr3_length: 14; cdr3_nt: TGTGCCAGCAGCTTAACAGGGGTAGACTATGGCTACACCTTC; cdr3_aa: CASSLTGVDYGYTF
d_call: .; clone_size: many; j_call: TRBJ2-7; v_call: TRBV20-1; cdr3_length: 12; cdr3_nt: TGCAGTGCCGTCGGAGGGGGCTACGAGCAGTACTTC; cdr3_aa: CSAVGGGYEQYF
d_call: TRBD1; clone_size: many; j_call: TRBJ2-7; v_call: TRBV3-1; cdr3_length: 14; cdr3_nt: TGTGCCAGCAGCCCGGGACAGGTTTCGGGCGAGCAGTACTTC; cdr3_aa: CASSPGQVSGEQYF
d_call: .; clone_size: many; j_call: TRBJ2-1; v_call: TRBV3-1; cdr3_length: 15; cdr3_nt: TGTGCCAGCAGCCAAGAATTGAATAAGCGAGGCGAGCAGTTCTTC; cdr3_aa: CASSQELNKRGEQFF
d_call: .; clone_size: many; j_call: TRBJ2-7; v_call: TRBV20-1; cdr3_length: 14; cdr3_nt: TGCAGTGCTAGAGATGCCACAGGGATGGCCGAGCAGTACTTC; cdr3_aa: CSARDATGMAEQYF